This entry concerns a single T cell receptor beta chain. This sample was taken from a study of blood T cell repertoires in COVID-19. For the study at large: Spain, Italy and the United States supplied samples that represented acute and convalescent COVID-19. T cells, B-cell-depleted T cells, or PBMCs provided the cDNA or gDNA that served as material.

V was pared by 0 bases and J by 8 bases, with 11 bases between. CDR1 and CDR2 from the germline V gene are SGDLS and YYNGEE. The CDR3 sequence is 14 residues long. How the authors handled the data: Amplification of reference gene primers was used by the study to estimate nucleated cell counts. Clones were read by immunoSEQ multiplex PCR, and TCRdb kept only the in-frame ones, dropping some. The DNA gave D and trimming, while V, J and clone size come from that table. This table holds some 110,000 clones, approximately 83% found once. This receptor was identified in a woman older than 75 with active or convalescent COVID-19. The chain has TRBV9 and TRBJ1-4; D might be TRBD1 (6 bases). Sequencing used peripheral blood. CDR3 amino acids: CASSVAGDDEKLFF. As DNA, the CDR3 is TGTGCCAGCAGCGTAGCAGGGGATGACGAAAAACTGTTTTTT.